This is a list of T cell receptor beta chains from one sample in a study of sequential checkpoint blockade in melanoma. Repertoires were generated with immunoSEQ multiplex PCR, while TCRdb's copy carries only in-frame clones and drops some. This sample carries 25,000 to 30,000 clones, 60% to 80% of them seen once, and the ten largest clones take 20% to 25%. The sample was CD8+ T cells sorted from blood (inferred from file names), taken from a patient given nivolumab and ipilimumab in sequence. These receptors came from a human donor with melanoma. Both conserved end residues are part of each CDR3. A row's size may be missing; if present it is once, few, many or a size class.

J gene,V gene,CDR3 length,clone size,CDR3 protein
TRBJ2-2,TRBV12-5,13,few,CASGLAGAGELFF
TRBJ2-1,TRBV7-2,15,few,CASSFGGRFYNEQFF
TRBJ2-7,TRBV6-4,17,-,CASSDLAVPLNTYEQYF
TRBJ2-7,TRBV19,15,-,CASSIGGAGGYEQYF
TRBJ1-1,TRBV27,14,-,CASSSSSGNTEAFF
TRBJ1-5,TRBV2,14,-,CASAPTGFNQPQHF
TRBJ2-7,TRBV11-2,13,-,CASSLASSYEQYF
TRBJ1-1,TRBV4-1,14,-,CASSQALDNTEAFF
TRBJ2-1,TRBV28,15,-,CASKQGSVSYNEQFF
TRBJ1-1,TRBV7-2,14,-,CASSLWGQNTEAFF
TRBJ2-1,TRBV27,13,-,CASSLFRNNEQFF
TRBJ2-3,TRBV9,15,once,CASSALAGHTDTQYF
TRBJ2-4,TRBV30,11,-,CAWTGGDIQYF
TRBJ2-1,TRBV7-6,11,few,CASSPLAEQFF
TRBJ1-5,TRBV19,15,few,CASSIGTAANQPQHF
TRBJ1-5,TRBV7-9,13,-,CASSAGYFQPQHF
TRBJ2-1,TRBV27,15,-,CASSPAAGGVYEQFF
TRBJ1-1,TRBV6-5,15,few,CASSLLTGSDTEAFF
TRBJ2-3,TRBV5-1,15,-,CASSPASASTDTQYF
TRBJ2-1,TRBV9,16,-,CASSVVPAGVGNEQFF
TRBJ1-1,TRBV27,14,-,CASSVLGVNTEAFF
TRBJ2-7,TRBV7-2,14,few,CASSLRSPPHEQYF
TRBJ2-7,TRBV4-3,15,-,CASSQEPETGYEQYF
TRBJ2-7,TRBV7-2,14,-,CASSFTSGPYEQYF
TRBJ2-7,TRBV7-2,18,-,CASSLVGLAGGLSYEQYF
TRBJ2-1,TRBV5-4,13,-,CASREGRYNEQFF
TRBJ1-5,TRBV28,14,-,CASRLGQGNQPQHF
TRBJ1-3,TRBV6-5,11,-,CASAGLNTIYF
TRBJ2-7,TRBV27,16,-,CASSFIPPEGLYEQYF
TRBJ1-1,TRBV7-8,13,-,CASSPGPGLEAFF
TRBJ2-2,TRBV6-6,14,-,CASSYGRNTGELFF
TRBJ1-1,TRBV6-5,13,-,CASSWEGGPEAFF
TRBJ2-7,TRBV27,11,-,CASSHQWEQYF
TRBJ2-2,TRBV7-9,15,-,CASSFRDTNTGELFF
TRBJ2-7,TRBV5-4,14,-,CASSGDGSSYEQYF
TRBJ2-1,TRBV5-6,13,-,CASSPDSSNEQFF
TRBJ2-5,TRBV5-4,15,few,CASSFRQGRGETQYF
TRBJ2-1,TRBV4-2,17,few,CASSHFSSGSSYNEQFF
TRBJ2-3,TRBV10-3,13,-,CAIASGGTDTQYF
TRBJ1-5,TRBV9,16,-,CASSVGAGGVNQPQHF
TRBJ1-2,TRBV7-9,14,few,CASSLVDTHYGYTF
TRBJ1-2,TRBV19,16,-,CASSPNFGHPRYGYTF
TRBJ2-1,TRBV27,15,-,CASSLSGGNYNEQFF
TRBJ2-2,TRBV4-2,16,-,CASSPSGSAVVGELFF
TRBJ2-7,TRBV7-6,14,-,CASSSLYQAGEQYF
TRBJ1-1,TRBV7-9,15,-,CASRSTTGGRAEAFF
TRBJ2-7,TRBV7-6,16,-,CASSLSRRGRGSEQYF
TRBJ2-7,TRBV19,14,-,CATQMTGGIYEQYF
TRBJ2-7,TRBV7-9,14,once,CASSSGTSGYEQYF
TRBJ1-5,TRBV4-2,16,-,CASSQGYDSYNQPQHF
TRBJ1-5,TRBV19,15,-,CASSLLRDTHQPQHF
TRBJ1-1,TRBV2,14,-,CASSSGQGNTEAFF
TRBJ2-7,TRBV19,13,-,CASSQGQLYEQYF
TRBJ2-1,TRBV7-9,15,-,CASTTGQGSFDEQFF
TRBJ2-2,TRBV4-3,16,-,CASSQEFDTNTGELFF